The source of this T cell receptor beta chain is a study of T cell responses to AZD1222 COVID-19 vaccine. Broader study findings: Every sample of the repertoires postdated the peak T cell response. AZD1222 recipients seropositive at baseline numbered only 5 or 6.

Here immunoSEQ multiplex PCR was the method, and the copy in TCRdb shows in-frame clones only, minus some. This sample has fewer than 120,000 clones, with over 85% found just once. As concerns this clone: Its antigen is not known.

In germline, CDR1 is SNHLY, CDR2 FYNNEI. V shed 6 bases and J shed 0 bases, with 11 bases lying between them. This CDR3 has 14 residues. This TCR derives from an adult who received the AZD1222 COVID-19 vaccine. This material consisted of peripheral blood, taken 28 days after the second AZD1222 dose. The V gene is TRBV2, the J gene TRBJ1-1; D unresolved. The CDR3 DNA is TGTGCCAGCAGCCGACCCCCGTTGAACACTGAAGCTTTCTTT. Translated, it gives CASSRPPLNTEAFF.